This TCR beta chain was retrieved from a study of blood T cell repertoires in COVID-19. Turning to the study itself: Sources were T cells, B-cell-depleted T cells, or PBMCs; the material itself was cDNA or gDNA.

The cohort comprised adults aged 18 to 89 years residing in about 25 US areas. For recovered donors of Cohort 3, there were two negative PCRs, clearance, or symptom resolution. A few counts support this clone. Original data processing: Reference gene primer amplification in the assay estimated nucleated cell counts. Using immunoSEQ multiplex PCR, the repertoire was profiled, and TCRdb retains in-frame clones only, with some absent. Clone size and V and J calls were adopted from that table, with D and trimming inferred from the DNA. The sample includes 60,000 to 70,000 clones, 88% of them seen just once. Sequencing was carried out using PBMCs or T cells enriched from blood (not recorded which). This receptor was obtained from a middle-aged woman who had recovered from COVID-19.

The CDR3 here is CASSQVGGAMNEQFF. The CDR3, as DNA: TGTGCCAGCAGCCAAGTCGGGGGGGCCATGAATGAGCAGTTCTTC. This rearrangement joins TRBV3-1 (or the pseudogene TRBV3-2) to TRBJ2-1, with 8 positions matching TRBD2. Germline V lookup: CDR1 LGHDT, CDR2 YNNKEL (reference sequence). The V and J ends lost 1 base and 7 bases, in that order; junction bases with no gene match: 6. The CDR3 extends over 15 amino acids.